This TCR beta chain emerged from a study of shared T cell receptors in the human thymus. This clone is a singleton in its sample. With V trimmed by 4 bases and J by 5 bases, 9 bases remained unmatched. The length of the CDR3 is 16 residues. Germline V gene sequence: CDR1 SGHRS, CDR2 YFSETQ. Libraries were prepared by immunoSEQ multiplex PCR; TCRdb keeps only in-frame clonotypes and omits some of them. The sample gives fewer than 700,000 clones, around nine tenths of which show up once; around 0.01% is in the top ten. The same sample was also studied in work on human thymus T cells. That work contributes: Resections were taken during corrective heart surgery, and the thymus tissue came from these. Thymic and blood repertoires seemed to favor certain V and J genes. A high degree of thymic repertoire overlap among unrelated individuals was reported in related research.

The receptor was isolated from a boy younger than two with a congenital heart defect. The chain carries TRBV5-1 and TRBJ2-1; 10 bases agree with TRBD2. Sequences were obtained from thymocytes. The CDR3 spells CASSHPGLATDNEQFF. The DNA of the CDR3 is TGCGCCAGCAGCCACCCGGGACTAGCGACCGACAATGAGCAGTTCTTC.